These 9 T cell receptor beta chains came from one sample sequenced in a study of blood T cell repertoires in COVID-19. TCRdb keeps only in-frame clones here, not all; method: immunoSEQ multiplex PCR. The sample lists roughly 300,000 clones, 83% occurring once. Sequencing was done on a sample of peripheral blood. The receptor set was obtained from a woman between 45 and 65 years old who had recovered from COVID-19.

The chain links TRBV7-9 to TRBJ2-7, with D possibly TRBD2 on 8 matching bases. V lost 7 bases, J lost 3 bases, and 28 bases lay in between. Germline V gives CDR1 SEHNR, CDR2 FQNEAQ (reference sequence). This CDR3 comprises 18 residues. The CDR3 coding sequence is TGTGCCAGCACCCCAGGGGGGTGGGCGTTTGCGGGAGGCTACGAGCAGTACTTC. This sequence encodes CASTPGGWAFAGGYEQYF.

Details on this clone: Its ends do not fully match the called genes, so a read error is possible. The CDR3 bases are TGTGCCACCAGTGACCCCGGGGGGGCCCAAAAGACCCAGTACTTC. Translated: CATSDPGGAQKTQYF. V is TRBV24-1 and J is TRBJ2-5; 8 nucleotides agree with TRBD2. The CDR3 has 15 residues. Germline V gene data show CDR1 as KGHDR and CDR2 as SFDVKD.

This clone was picked up many times. The CDR3 DNA sequence: TGTGCCAGCAGTTTCGGACAGGGAAGCAATGAGCAGTTCTTC. It codes for CASSFGQGSNEQFF. The genes are TRBV28 and TRBJ2-1; 8 bases are a match to TRBD1. J gave up 6 bases and V 3 bases, and 4 bases lay outside the gene matches. Germline CDR1 reads MDHEN; CDR2 reads SYDVKM. This CDR3 is built from 14 residues.

This chain joins TRBV7-3 and TRBJ2-7; TRBD1 agrees at 11 bases. The germline V gene has CDR1 SGHTA and CDR2 FQGTGA. The trim removed 5 bases at V and 0 bases at J, leaving 3 bases unmatched. CDR3 length equals 15 residues. Written as DNA, the CDR3 is TGTGCCAGCAGCCCTGGGACAGGGGGCTCCTACGAGCAGTACTTC. Encoded protein: CASSPGTGGSYEQYF.

Details on this clone: This specimen includes other DNA sequences encoding the same CDR3. CDR3 amino acids: CAISGGVADTQYF. CDR3 sequence (DNA): TGTGCCATCAGCGGGGGTGTGGCAGATACGCAGTATTTT. This sequence joins TRBV10-3 and TRBJ2-3, with D possibly TRBD2 on 6 matching bases. Germline-derived CDR1 and CDR2 are ENHRY and SYGVKD. The V end lost 6 bases, the J end lost 4 bases, and 11 bases lay between the germline ends. The CDR3 loop spans 13 amino acids.

The chain combines TRBV11-2 with TRBJ2-7, with TRBD1 as a possible D gene (5 bases). Trimming shortened V by 5 bases and J by 2 bases, and 13 bases separated the two germline ends. The CDR3 spans 14 residues. Germline V lookup: CDR1 SGHAT, CDR2 FQNNGV. CDR3 DNA sequence: TGTGCCAGCAGCCTCGGACAATTAGCCTACGAGCAGTACTTC. It encodes CASSLGQLAYEQYF.

The rearrangement uses TRBV30 and TRBJ2-1; 11 bases match TRBD2. J gave up 0 bases and V 1 base, and 5 bases lay outside the gene matches. The CDR3 runs 17 residues. Germline CDR1 is GTSNPN and CDR2 is SVGIG (reference sequence). CDR3 loop: CAWSGTSGSVSYNEQFF. CDR3 nucleotide sequence: TGTGCCTGGAGTGGAACTAGCGGGAGTGTCTCCTACAATGAGCAGTTCTTC. Full variable domain (remainder filled in from reference TRBV30 and TRBJ2-1): SQTIHQWPATLVQPVGSPLSLECTVEGTSNPNLYWYRQAAGRGLQLLFYSVGIGQISSEVPQNLSASRPQDRQFILSSKKLLLSDSGFYLCAWSGTSGSVSYNEQFFGPGTRLTVL.

In this sample, this clone turned up once. The chain joins TRBV10-3 to TRBJ1-1, with 12 nucleotides matching TRBD1. The CDR3 length is 15 residues. Germline lookup yields CDR1 ENHRY and CDR2 SYGVKD. V lost 10 bases and J lost 4; bases outside the gene matches: 10. CDR3 region: CATNTPGQGATEAFF. DNA of the CDR3: TGTGCCACCAATACCCCGGGACAGGGGGCCACTGAAGCTTTCTTT.

This clone was seen more than once but under ten times. The J gene is TRBJ2-2, the V gene TRBV28; 14 nucleotides line up with TRBD2. V lost 6 bases and J lost 4; bases outside the gene matches: 10. The CDR3 is 18 amino acids. Germline loops: CDR1 MDHEN, CDR2 SYDVKM. CDR3 loop: CASRRGLAGVSGTGELFF. CDR3 coding DNA: TGTGCCAGCAGACGGGGACTAGCGGGGGTGTCGGGCACCGGGGAGCTGTTTTTT. The variable domain in full, with the rest retrieved from reference TRBV28 and TRBJ2-2, is DVKVTQSSRYLVKRTGEKVFLECVQDMDHENMFWYRQDPGLGLRLIYFSYDVKMKEKGDIPEGYSVSREKKERFSLILESASTNQTSMYLCASRRGLAGVSGTGELFFGEGSRLTVL.